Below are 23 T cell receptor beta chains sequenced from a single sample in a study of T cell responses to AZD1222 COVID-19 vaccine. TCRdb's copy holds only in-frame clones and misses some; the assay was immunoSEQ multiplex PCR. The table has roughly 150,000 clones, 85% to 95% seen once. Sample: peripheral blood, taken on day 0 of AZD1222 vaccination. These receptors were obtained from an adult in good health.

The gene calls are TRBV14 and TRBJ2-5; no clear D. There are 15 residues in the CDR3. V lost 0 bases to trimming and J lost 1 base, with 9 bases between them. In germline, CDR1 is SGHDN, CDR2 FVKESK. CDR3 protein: CASSQDRRFQETQYF. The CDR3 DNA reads TGTGCCAGCAGCCAAGACCGGCGGTTCCAAGAGACCCAGTACTTC.

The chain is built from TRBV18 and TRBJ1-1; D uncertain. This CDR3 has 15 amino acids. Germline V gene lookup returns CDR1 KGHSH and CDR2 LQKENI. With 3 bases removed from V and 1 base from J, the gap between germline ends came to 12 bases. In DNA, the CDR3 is TGTGCCAGCTCACCTCCTAGGACGGCGAACACTGAAGCTTTCTTT. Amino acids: CASSPPRTANTEAFF.

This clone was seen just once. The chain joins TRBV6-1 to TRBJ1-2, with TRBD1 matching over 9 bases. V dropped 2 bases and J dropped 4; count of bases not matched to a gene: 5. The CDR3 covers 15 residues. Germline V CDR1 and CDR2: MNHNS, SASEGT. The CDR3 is CASSEWGQGLYGYTF. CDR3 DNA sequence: TGTGCCAGCAGTGAATGGGGACAGGGTCTCTATGGCTACACCTTC.

As DNA, the CDR3 is TGTGCCAGCAGCTTCCCAGGGGTTCATGGCTACACCTTC. Translating it yields CASSFPGVHGYTF. The V gene is TRBV7-9, the J gene TRBJ1-2, with D perhaps TRBD1 (6 bases). The CDR3 is 13 residues long. V was shortened by 3 bases and J by 6 bases, with 11 bases between the two germline ends. CDR1 and CDR2 from the germline V gene are SEHNR and FQNEAQ (reference sequence).

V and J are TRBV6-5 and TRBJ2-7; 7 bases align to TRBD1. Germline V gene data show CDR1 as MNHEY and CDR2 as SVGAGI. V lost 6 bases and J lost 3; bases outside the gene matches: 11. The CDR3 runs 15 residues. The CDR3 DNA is TGTGCCAGCAGCGCCGGGACAGCCCTAGACTACGAGCAGTACTTC. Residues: CASSAGTALDYEQYF.

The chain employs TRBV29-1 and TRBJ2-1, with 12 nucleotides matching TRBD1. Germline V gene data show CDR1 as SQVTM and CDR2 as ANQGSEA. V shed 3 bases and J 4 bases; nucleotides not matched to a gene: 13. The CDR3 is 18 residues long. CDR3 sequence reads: CSVDASGTGGSLYNEQFF. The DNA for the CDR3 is TGCAGCGTTGACGCCTCCGGGACAGGGGGCTCTCTATACAATGAGCAGTTCTTC.

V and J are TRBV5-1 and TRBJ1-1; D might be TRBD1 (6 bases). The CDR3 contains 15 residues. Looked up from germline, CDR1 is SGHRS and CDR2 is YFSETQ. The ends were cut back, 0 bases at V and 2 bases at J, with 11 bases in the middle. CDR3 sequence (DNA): TGCGCCAGCAGCTTGGAGGGGGGTCGAAACACTGAAGCTTTCTTT. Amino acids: CASSLEGGRNTEAFF.

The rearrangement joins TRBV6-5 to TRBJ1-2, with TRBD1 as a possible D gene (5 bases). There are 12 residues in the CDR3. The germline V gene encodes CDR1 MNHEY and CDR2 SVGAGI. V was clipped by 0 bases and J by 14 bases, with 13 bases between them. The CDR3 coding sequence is TGTGCCAGCAGTTACTCGAAAGGAGGGGCGACCTTC. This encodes CASSYSKGGATF.

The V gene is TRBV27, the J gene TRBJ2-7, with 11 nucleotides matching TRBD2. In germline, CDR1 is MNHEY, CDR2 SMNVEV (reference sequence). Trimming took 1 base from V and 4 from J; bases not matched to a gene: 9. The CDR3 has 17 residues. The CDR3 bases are TGTGCCAGCAGTTTATTATTTGCTAGCGGGGGGTGGTACGAGCAGTACTTC. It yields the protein CASSLLFASGGWYEQYF.

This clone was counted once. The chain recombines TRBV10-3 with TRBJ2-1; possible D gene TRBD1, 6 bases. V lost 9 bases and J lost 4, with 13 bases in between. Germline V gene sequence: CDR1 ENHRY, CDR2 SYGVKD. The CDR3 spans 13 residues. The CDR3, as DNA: TGTGCCATTAGGGCAGGGGATTACAATGAGCAGTTCTTC. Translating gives CAIRAGDYNEQFF.

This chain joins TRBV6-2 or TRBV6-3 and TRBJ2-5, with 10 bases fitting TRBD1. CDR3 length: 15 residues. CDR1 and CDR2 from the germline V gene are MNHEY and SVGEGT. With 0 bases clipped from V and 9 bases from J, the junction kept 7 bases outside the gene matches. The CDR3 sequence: CASSYSKTGTGAQYF. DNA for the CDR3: TGTGCCAGCAGTTACTCGAAGACGGGGACAGGGGCCCAGTACTTC.

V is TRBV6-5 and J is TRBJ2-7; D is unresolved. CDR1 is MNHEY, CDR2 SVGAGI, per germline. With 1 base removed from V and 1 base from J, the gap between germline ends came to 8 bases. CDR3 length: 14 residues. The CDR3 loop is CASSYLSQSYEQYF. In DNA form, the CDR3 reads TGTGCCAGCAGTTACTTGTCGCAGTCCTACGAGCAGTACTTC.

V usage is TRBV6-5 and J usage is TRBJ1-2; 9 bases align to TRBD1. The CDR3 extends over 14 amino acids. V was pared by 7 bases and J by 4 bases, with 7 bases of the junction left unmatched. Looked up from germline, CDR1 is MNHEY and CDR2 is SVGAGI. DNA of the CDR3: TGTGCCAGCACCTACAGGGGGCAGAGCTATGGCTACACCTTC. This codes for CASTYRGQSYGYTF.

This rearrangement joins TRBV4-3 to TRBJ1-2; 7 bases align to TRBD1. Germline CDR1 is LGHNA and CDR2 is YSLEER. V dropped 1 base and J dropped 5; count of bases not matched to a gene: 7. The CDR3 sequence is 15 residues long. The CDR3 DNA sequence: TGCGCCAGCAGCCAAGGGGGGACAGTAGTATATGGCTACACCTTC. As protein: CASSQGGTVVYGYTF.

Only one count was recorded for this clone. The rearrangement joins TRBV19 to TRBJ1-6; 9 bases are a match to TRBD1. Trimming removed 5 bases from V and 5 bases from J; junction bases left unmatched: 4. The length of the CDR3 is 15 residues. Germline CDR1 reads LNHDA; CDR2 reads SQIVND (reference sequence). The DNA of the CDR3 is TGTGCCAGTAGTTTTAGGACAGGGGATAATTCACCCCTCCACTTT. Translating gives CASSFRTGDNSPLHF. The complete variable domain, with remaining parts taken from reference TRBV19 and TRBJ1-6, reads DGGITQSPKYLFRKEGQNVTLSCEQNLNHDAMYWYRQDPGQGLRLIYYSQIVNDFQKGDIAEGYSVSREKKESFPLTVTSAQKNPTAFYLCASSFRTGDNSPLHFGNGTRLTVT.

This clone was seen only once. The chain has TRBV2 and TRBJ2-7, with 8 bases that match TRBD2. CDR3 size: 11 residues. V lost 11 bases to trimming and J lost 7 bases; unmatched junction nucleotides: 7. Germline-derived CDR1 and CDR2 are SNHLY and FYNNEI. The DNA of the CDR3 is TGTGCCGGATCAGGCGGGGGGGAGCAGTACTTC. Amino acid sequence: CAGSGGGEQYF.

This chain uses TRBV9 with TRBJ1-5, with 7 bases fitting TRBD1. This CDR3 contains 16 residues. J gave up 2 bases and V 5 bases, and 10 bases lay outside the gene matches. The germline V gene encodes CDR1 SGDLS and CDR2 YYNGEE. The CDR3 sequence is CASSEGANEGNQPQHF. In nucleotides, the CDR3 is TGTGCCAGCAGTGAGGGGGCCAACGAGGGCAATCAGCCCCAGCATTTT.

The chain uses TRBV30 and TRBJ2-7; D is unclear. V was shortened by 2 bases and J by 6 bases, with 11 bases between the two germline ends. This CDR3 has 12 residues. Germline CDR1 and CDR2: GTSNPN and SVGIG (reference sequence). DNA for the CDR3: TGTGCCTGGAGTCCCACCGCGGTCGAGCAGTACTTC. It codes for CAWSPTAVEQYF.

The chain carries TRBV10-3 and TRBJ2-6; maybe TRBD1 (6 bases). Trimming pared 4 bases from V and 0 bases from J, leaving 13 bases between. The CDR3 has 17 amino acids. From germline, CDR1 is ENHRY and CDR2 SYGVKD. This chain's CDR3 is CAISGGTIGSGANVLTF. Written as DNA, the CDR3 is TGTGCCATCAGTGGGGGGACAATCGGCTCTGGGGCCAACGTCCTGACTTTC.

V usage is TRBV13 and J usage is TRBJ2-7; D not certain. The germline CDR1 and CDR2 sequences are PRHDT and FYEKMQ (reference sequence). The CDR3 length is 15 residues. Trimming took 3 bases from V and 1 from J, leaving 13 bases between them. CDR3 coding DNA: TGTGCCAGCAGCTTCTCCGGGCCGACGTCCTACGAGCAGTACTTC. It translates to CASSFSGPTSYEQYF.

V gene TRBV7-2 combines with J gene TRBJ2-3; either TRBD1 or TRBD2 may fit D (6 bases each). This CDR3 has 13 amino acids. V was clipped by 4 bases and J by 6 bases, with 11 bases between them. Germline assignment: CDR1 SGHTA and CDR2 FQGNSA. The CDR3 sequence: CASSSGAADTQYF. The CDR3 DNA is TGTGCCAGCAGCTCGGGGGCTGCGGATACGCAGTATTTT.

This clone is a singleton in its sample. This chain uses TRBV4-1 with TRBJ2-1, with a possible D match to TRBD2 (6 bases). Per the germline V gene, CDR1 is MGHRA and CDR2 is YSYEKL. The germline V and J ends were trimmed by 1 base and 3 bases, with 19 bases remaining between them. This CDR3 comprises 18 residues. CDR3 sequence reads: CASSQAGRASDLYNEQFF. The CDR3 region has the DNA TGCGCCAGCAGCCAAGCGGGCCGGGCTAGCGATCTCTACAATGAGCAGTTCTTC.

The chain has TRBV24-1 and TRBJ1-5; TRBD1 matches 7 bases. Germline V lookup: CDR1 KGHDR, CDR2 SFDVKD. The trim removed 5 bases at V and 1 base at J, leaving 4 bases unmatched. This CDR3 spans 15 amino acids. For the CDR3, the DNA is TGTGCCACCAGTGCTGCAGGGGGAAGCAATCAGCCCCAGCATTTT. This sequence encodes CATSAAGGSNQPQHF.